The 30 T cell receptor beta chains below come from one sample, sequenced in a study of CD8 T cells in ankylosing spondylitis. These TCRs' antigens remain unknown. Study-level points and caveats: Blood from ankylosing spondylitis patients appeared to carry a characteristic roughly 8-variant TCR beta motif.

Via MiXCR, TCRdb re-called the 5' RACE reads, giving one row per CDR3 protein. This table has over 400,000 distinct CDR3 sequences, about 24% appearing once. The sample consisted of blood, either unsorted or a sorted T cell fraction (not recorded which). These receptors all come from a male donor with ankylosing spondylitis.

This clonotype was counted between two and nine times. V is TRBV11-3 and J is TRBJ2-1, with D possibly being TRBD2 (5 bases). The CDR3 contains 14 residues. The V and J ends lost 4 bases and 5 bases respectively, with 12 bases between them. Germline V CDR1 and CDR2: SGHNT, YENEEA. CDR3 sequence (DNA): TGTGCCAGCAGCTCCTCGTGGCGGGACAATGAGCAGTTCTTC. This codes for CASSSSWRDNEQFF.

The chain combines TRBV12-3 or TRBV12-4 with TRBJ2-7; D gene unclear. The CDR3 has 11 residues. V shed 4 bases and J shed 7 bases, with 8 bases lying between them. In nucleotides, the CDR3 is TGTGCCAGCAGTTCACTAAGGGAGCAGTACTTC. As protein: CASSSLREQYF.

Only a few counts were recorded for this clonotype. The chain joins TRBV20-1 to TRBJ2-1; tentative D call: TRBD2 (6 bases). CDR1 and CDR2 from the germline V gene are DFQATT and SNEGSKA (reference sequence). Trimming left V 6 bases short and J 7 bases short, with 13 bases between. This CDR3 region has 12 residues. CDR3 sequence: CSAPGGRNEQFF. DNA for the CDR3: TGCAGTGCCCCCGGGGGACGAAATGAGCAGTTCTTC.

In its sample, this clonotype was seen a few times. The CDR3 loop reads CASSPGVPDTQYF. In DNA form, the CDR3 reads TGTGCCAGCAGTCCGGGGGTCCCAGATACGCAGTATTTT. V usage is TRBV12-3 or TRBV12-4 and J usage is TRBJ2-3, with a weak D call TRBD2 (6 bases). This CDR3 is 13 amino acids long. V lost 5 bases and J 4 bases, leaving 10 bases between the germline ends.

This clonotype was counted between two and nine times. The V call is TRBV5-1, the J call TRBJ2-1; 7 nucleotides match TRBD2. Germline V lookup: CDR1 SGHRS, CDR2 YFSETQ. The CDR3 totals 14 residues. With 5 bases clipped from V and 8 bases from J, the junction kept 10 bases outside the gene matches. CDR3 nucleotides: TGCGCCAGCAGGGGAACGGGAGGATCCGATGAGCAGTTCTTC. This codes for CASRGTGGSDEQFF.

The genes are TRBV5-5 and TRBJ2-2; 8 nucleotides align to TRBD1. Germline loops: CDR1 SGHKS, CDR2 YYEKEE (reference sequence). The V segment lost 4 bases and the J segment 4 bases; nucleotides outside the gene matches: 3. This CDR3 has 14 amino acids. For the CDR3, the DNA is TGTGCCAGCAGCAACGGACAGGGCACCGGGGAGCTGTTTTTT. Encoded protein: CASSNGQGTGELFF. The full variable domain, completed using reference TRBV5-5 and TRBJ2-2, is DAGVTQSPTHLIKTRGQQVTLRCSPISGHKSVSWYQQVLGQGPQFIFQYYEKEERGRGNFPDRFSARQFPNYSSELNVNALLLGDSALYLCASSNGQGTGELFFGEGSRLTVL.

The CDR3 region is CASSPVLSTVELDTQYF. The CDR3 DNA is TGTGCCAGCTCACCAGTACTATCGACGGTGGAGCTAGATACGCAGTATTTT. The chain couples TRBV18 to TRBJ2-3; the D is unclear. This CDR3 spans 17 amino acids. The germline V gene encodes CDR1 KGHSH and CDR2 LQKENI. Trimming pared 2 bases from V and 5 bases from J, leaving 20 bases between.

The chain couples TRBV6-6 to TRBJ1-5; D ambiguous. Trimming took off 3 bases at V and 6 bases at J, with 9 bases between the two ends. This CDR3 contains 13 residues. CDR1 is MNHNY and CDR2 is SVGAGI in the germline V gene (reference sequence). The DNA for the CDR3 is TGTGCCAGCAGTTATGAGGGAAGTCAGCCCCAGCATTTT. Amino acids: CASSYEGSQPQHF.

The V call is TRBV5-5, the J call TRBJ2-2; D call uncertain. The V gene's germline CDR1 is SGHKS and CDR2 YYEKEE (reference sequence). The CDR3 runs 15 residues. Trimming stripped 5 bases from V and 1 base from J, with 12 bases between. CDR3 in amino acids: CASRHGSGNTGELFF. The CDR3 DNA reads TGTGCCAGCAGGCACGGGTCCGGGAACACCGGGGAGCTGTTTTTT.

This sequence joins TRBV20-1 and TRBJ2-1; D might be TRBD2 (5 bases). V was pared by 4 bases and J by 6 bases, with 10 bases between. The CDR3 is 12 residues long. Germline CDR1 reads DFQATT; CDR2 reads SNEGSKA (reference sequence). In DNA form, the CDR3 reads TGCAGTGCTATCCGGGCGGGCAATGAGCAGTTCTTC. This encodes CSAIRAGNEQFF.

The genes are TRBV4-1 and TRBJ2-3; possibly TRBD1 for D (5 bases). Germline V lookup: CDR1 MGHRA, CDR2 YSYEKL. Trimming removed 4 bases at V and 4 bases at J, with 12 bases between. The CDR3 spans 14 residues. CDR3 DNA: TGCGCCAGCAGCCTTTTAGACAGACCAGATACGCAGTATTTT. Amino acid sequence: CASSLLDRPDTQYF.

This clonotype appeared a few times. V is TRBV28 and J is TRBJ2-1; 7 bases are shared with TRBD1. The ends lost 6 bases at V and 8 bases at J; junction bases unmatched: 13. CDR1 and CDR2 (germline): MDHEN, SYDVKM. This CDR3 is 15 amino acids long. The CDR3 bases are TGTGCCAGCAGCCCTTCAGACAGGGCTCCGGATGAGCAGTTCTTC. Amino acids: CASSPSDRAPDEQFF.

This sequence joins TRBV12-3 or TRBV12-4 and TRBJ1-1; weak D call: TRBD1 (5 bases). The CDR3 length is 15 residues. The V end was cut by 1 base, the J end by 1 base, with 10 bases between. CDR3 sequence (DNA): TGTGCCAGCAGTTTAGTGGGGCAGGGGAACACTGAAGCTTTCTTT. Residues: CASSLVGQGNTEAFF.

The chain joins TRBV10-1 to TRBJ2-1; a weak D match, TRBD1 (6 bases). Germline CDR1 and CDR2: WNHNN and SYGVQD (reference sequence). The CDR3 covers 18 residues. Trimming stripped 4 bases from V and 4 bases from J, with 23 bases between. The CDR3 protein is CASSGSGPTSRGYNEQFF. CDR3 bases: TGCGCCAGCAGTGGATCCGGACCGACAAGTAGGGGGTACAATGAGCAGTTCTTC.

The rearrangement links TRBV20-1 to TRBJ2-5; no clear D. Trimming removed 4 bases from V and 2 bases from J, with 14 bases in between. Germline V CDR1 and CDR2: DFQATT, SNEGSKA (reference sequence). The CDR3 length is 14 residues. The chain's CDR3 is CSAMNRPEQETQYF. The CDR3 bases are TGCAGTGCTATGAACCGACCTGAGCAAGAGACCCAGTACTTC.

The chain couples TRBV11-2 to TRBJ2-7, with 9 bases that match TRBD1. J gave up 0 bases and V 2 bases, and 14 bases lay outside the gene matches. Germline CDR1 SGHAT, CDR2 FQNNGV. The CDR3 is 19 amino acids. The chain's CDR3 is CASSLFWTGEISASYEQYF. CDR3 in DNA: TGTGCCAGCAGCTTATTTTGGACAGGGGAAATATCCGCCTCCTACGAGCAGTACTTC.

Only a few counts were recorded for this clonotype. The chain carries TRBV5-1 and TRBJ2-1; 13 positions match TRBD2. The V gene's germline CDR1 is SGHRS and CDR2 YFSETQ. This CDR3 has 15 residues. V lost 5 bases to trimming and J lost 5 bases; unmatched junction nucleotides: 4. In DNA, the CDR3 is TGCGCCAGCAGTCACGGACTAGCGGGAGACAATGAGCAGTTCTTC. Translated: CASSHGLAGDNEQFF.

This clonotype was seen a handful of times. CDR3 residues: CASSLRVTGAKETQYF. CDR3 bases: TGTGCCAGCAGCTTGAGGGTGACAGGGGCCAAAGAGACCCAGTACTTC. This chain joins TRBV7-2 and TRBJ2-5; 8 nucleotides align to TRBD1. CDR1 SGHTA and CDR2 FQGNSA come from the germline V gene. This CDR3 is built from 16 residues. The ends lost 3 bases at V and 3 bases at J; junction bases unmatched: 9.

This sequence joins TRBV7-2 and TRBJ2-1; perhaps TRBD2 as D (5 bases). Trimming left V 5 bases short and J 9 bases short, with 23 bases between. The CDR3 is 16 amino acids. From germline, CDR1 is SGHTA and CDR2 FQGNSA. The CDR3: CASSPADASRSGEQFF. The CDR3 region has the DNA TGTGCCAGCAGCCCAGCGGACGCCTCCCGTTCTGGTGAGCAGTTCTTC.

This clonotype was observed a few times. One junction end disagrees with the germline gene, perhaps due to a read error. CDR3 residues: CASTLWGSGTGASEQYF. CDR3 bases: TGTGCCAGCACCTTATGGGGTTCCGGGACAGGGGCCTCCGAGCAGTACTTC. The genes are TRBV7-2 and TRBJ2-7; 10 bases match TRBD1. The germline V gene encodes CDR1 SGHTA and CDR2 FQGNSA. The CDR3 has 17 residues.

The chain combines TRBV3-1 with TRBJ1-4; 8 bases are shared with TRBD1. J was trimmed by 7 bases and V by 4 bases; bases with no gene match: 2. Germline V gene data show CDR1 as LGHDT and CDR2 as YNNKEL (reference sequence). This CDR3 is 13 amino acids long. The CDR3 DNA reads TGTGCCAGCAGCCGAACAGGGGGTGAAAAACTGTTTTTT. Translating gives CASSRTGGEKLFF.

This clonotype has just a few counts. The rearrangement uses TRBV6-1 and TRBJ1-1, with D uncertain. V was trimmed by 6 bases and J by 1 base, leaving 12 bases between them. The CDR3 runs 14 residues. CDR1 is MNHNS, CDR2 SASEGT, per germline. CDR3 loop: CASSETTTNTEAFF. The CDR3 region has the DNA TGTGCCAGCAGCGAGACGACAACGAACACTGAAGCTTTCTTT.

This clonotype was detected only once. This chain joins TRBV24-1 and TRBJ2-7; D unresolved. Looked up from germline, CDR1 is KGHDR and CDR2 is SFDVKD. The CDR3 is made up of 11 amino acids. V lost 4 bases, J lost 6 bases, and 6 bases lay in between. As DNA, the CDR3 is TGTGCCACCAGTGACCCCTCCGAGCAGTACGTC. It codes for CATSDPSEQYV.

This clonotype came up many times. The chain combines TRBV5-1 with TRBJ2-2; D unclear. Germline V gene data show CDR1 as SGHRS and CDR2 as YFSETQ. The CDR3 totals 14 residues. The V end lost 5 bases, the J end lost 0 bases, and 8 bases lay between the germline ends. CDR3 in DNA: TGCGCCAGCAGTCCTGGGTCGAACACCGGGGAGCTGTTTTTT. Translated: CASSPGSNTGELFF.

The V and J genes are TRBV11-2 and TRBJ2-1; D perhaps matches TRBD1 (5 bases). Per germline, CDR1 SGHAT and CDR2 FQNNGV. The CDR3 runs to 12 residues. The germline V and J ends were trimmed by 5 bases and 7 bases, with 9 bases remaining between them. The DNA for the CDR3 is TGTGCCAGCAGCCCAGGGTGGAATGAGCAGTTCTTC. As protein: CASSPGWNEQFF.

This clonotype was seen a few times. V usage is TRBV5-1 and J usage is TRBJ1-1; a possible D gene is TRBD1 (6 bases). CDR3 size: 15 residues. In germline, CDR1 is SGHRS, CDR2 YFSETQ. V lost 4 bases to trimming and J lost 2 bases, with 15 bases between them. CDR3 in amino acids: CASSVISGGNTEAFF. The CDR3 DNA reads TGCGCCAGCAGCGTCATTTCGGGGGGCAACACTGAAGCTTTCTTT.

This clonotype has more than one count but fewer than ten. This chain connects TRBV29-1 to TRBJ2-5, with a possible D match to TRBD2 (6 bases). The CDR3 extends over 16 amino acids. V lost 4 bases to trimming and J lost 4 bases, with 22 bases between them. Per the germline V gene, CDR1 is SQVTM and CDR2 is ANQGSEA. The CDR3 DNA sequence: TGCAGCGTTGCTACATTAGCGGTCGCCCGGAGAGAGACCCAGTACTTC. Protein product: CSVATLAVARRETQYF.

This clonotype was counted a few times. J is TRBJ2-1 and V is TRBV24-1; D is possibly TRBD1 (5 bases). Looked up from germline, CDR1 is KGHDR and CDR2 is SFDVKD. Trimming stripped 6 bases from V and 0 bases from J, with 11 bases between. The CDR3 extends over 15 amino acids. The chain's CDR3 is CATSYLGASYNEQFF. Here the CDR3 DNA reads TGTGCCACCAGTTATCTTGGGGCCTCCTACAATGAGCAGTTCTTC.

This chain links TRBV2 with TRBJ1-1, with D unresolved. The germline V and J ends were trimmed by 7 bases and 3 bases, with 15 bases remaining between them. The CDR3 has 14 residues. Per germline, CDR1 SNHLY and CDR2 FYNNEI. CDR3 sequence (DNA): TGTGCCAGCAACGCAAACAGAGGATACACTGAAGCTTTCTTT. It is translated as CASNANRGYTEAFF.

This clonotype was counted a few times. The chain recombines TRBV12-3 or TRBV12-4 with TRBJ1-5; D perhaps matches TRBD1 (5 bases). The CDR3 runs to 14 residues. V gave up 5 bases and J gave up 3 bases, with 11 bases separating them. The CDR3 nucleotides are TGTGCCAGCAGTGCAGGGAATCCCAATCAGCCCCAGCATTTT. Translation gives CASSAGNPNQPQHF.